Following are 23 T cell receptor beta chains from one sample sequenced in a study of T cell responses to AZD1222 COVID-19 vaccine listed by TCRdb under 2021. Read against the paper, the sample's time point label means: baseline before first vaccination. The method behind the library was the immunoSEQ multiplex PCR assay. Held by TCRdb, this immuneACCESS table contains in-frame sequences only and omits some clones. Under half of the omission traces to an unresolved V gene where checked; the cause of the rest is unknown. This sample is represented by about 97,000 clones; roughly 88% of them were singletons. Approximately 2.8% of the sample lies in the top ten. Sequencing was performed on peripheral blood, taken on day 0 of AZD1222 vaccination. The receptors stem from an adult in good health.

The chain employs TRBV28 and TRBJ2-3, with 7 bases matching TRBD1. Germline V gene data show CDR1 as MDHEN and CDR2 as SYDVKM. This CDR3 is built from 15 residues. The ends lost 1 base at V and 4 bases at J; junction bases unmatched: 5. The CDR3 DNA reads TGTGCCAGCAGTTTATCTAGGCAGGGGGCAGATACGCAGTATTTT. Its translation: CASSLSRQGADTQYF.

The chain links TRBV7-2 to TRBJ1-3; D remains unclear. Deletions cut 1 base from V and 4 bases from J, with 8 bases between. The CDR3 consists of 14 residues. The germline CDR1 and CDR2 sequences are SGHTA and FQGNSA. The CDR3 region is CASSLVPAGNTIYF. The CDR3 DNA sequence: TGTGCCAGCAGCTTAGTGCCAGCGGGAAACACCATATATTTT.

The genes are TRBV19 and TRBJ2-1; TRBD1 might be the D (6 bases). The length of the CDR3 is 12 residues. CDR1 and CDR2 from the germline V gene are LNHDA and SQIVND (reference sequence). V dropped 7 bases and J dropped 9 bases, with 13 bases sitting between them. As DNA, the CDR3 is TGTGCCAGTACCATAGGGGGTGCTGAGCAGTTCTTC. Translating it yields CASTIGGAEQFF. Supplemented by reference TRBV19 and TRBJ2-1, the full variable domain reads DGGITQSPKYLFRKEGQNVTLSCEQNLNHDAMYWYRQDPGQGLRLIYYSQIVNDFQKGDIAEGYSVSREKKESFPLTVTSAQKNPTAFYLCASTIGGAEQFFGPGTRLTVL.

The chain has TRBV29-1 and TRBJ1-1; possibly TRBD1 for D (5 bases). Between the trimmed V and J ends, which lost 6 bases and 1 base, there was a span of 15 bases. Germline V gene lookup returns CDR1 SQVTM and CDR2 ANQGSEA. This CDR3 is 14 amino acids long. CDR3 region: CSVCGRVKNTEAFF. CDR3 DNA: TGCAGCGTGTGTGGCAGGGTAAAGAACACTGAAGCTTTCTTT.

In its sample, this clone was seen many times. The chain combines TRBV19 with TRBJ1-1, with 9 bases lining up with TRBD1. V was pared by 6 bases and J by 6 bases, with 8 bases of the junction left unmatched. The germline gives CDR1 LNHDA, CDR2 SQIVND (reference sequence). This CDR3 contains 14 residues. CDR3 in DNA: TGTGCCAGTAGGGGGGACAGGGAGATTGCTGAAGCTTTCTTT. Protein product: CASRGDREIAEAFF. Supplemented by reference TRBV19 and TRBJ1-1, the full variable domain reads DGGITQSPKYLFRKEGQNVTLSCEQNLNHDAMYWYRQDPGQGLRLIYYSQIVNDFQKGDIAEGYSVSREKKESFPLTVTSAQKNPTAFYLCASRGDREIAEAFFGQGTRLTVV.

The chain combines TRBV29-1 with TRBJ1-2, with D perhaps TRBD1 (5 bases). Germline values: CDR1 SQVTM, CDR2 ANQGSEA. The CDR3 runs to 13 residues. V was pared by 1 base and J by 4 bases, with 10 bases between. CDR3 protein: CSVEGGSLYGYTF. For the CDR3, the DNA is TGCAGCGTTGAAGGGGGCAGCCTCTATGGCTACACCTTC.

The chain couples TRBV20-1 to TRBJ2-3; 15 bases agree with TRBD2. The length of the CDR3 is 18 residues. J lost 5 bases, V lost 3 bases, and 12 bases had no gene match. Germline CDR1 DFQATT, CDR2 SNEGSKA (reference sequence). The CDR3 coding sequence is TGCAGTGCTAGTTCGGTGGGACTAGCGGGGGGTATAGAAGATACGCAGTATTTT. Residues: CSASSVGLAGGIEDTQYF.

This clone qualifies as medium-sized. The chain combines TRBV6-2 or TRBV6-3 with TRBJ2-1; TRBD2 matches 8 bases. V shed 2 bases and J 7 bases; nucleotides not matched to a gene: 7. CDR1 and CDR2 (germline): MNHEY, SVGEGT. CDR3 length: 15 residues. This CDR3 reads CASSYGSGGGNEQFF. Here the CDR3 DNA reads TGTGCCAGCAGTTACGGGAGCGGGGGCGGGAATGAGCAGTTCTTC.

The V call is TRBV7-3, the J call TRBJ1-5, with D hard to call. The CDR3 spans 19 residues. The germline V and J ends were trimmed by 4 bases and 4 bases, with 26 bases remaining between them. The V gene's germline CDR1 is SGHTA and CDR2 FQGTGA. This CDR3 reads CASSSSLNSLGIMNQPQHF. Here the CDR3 DNA reads TGTGCCAGCAGCTCCTCATTGAACAGTCTAGGCATTATGAATCAGCCCCAGCATTTT.

The chain combines TRBV7-2 with TRBJ2-2; D possibly matches TRBD1 or TRBD2 (6 bases each). This CDR3 is built from 16 residues. Germline values: CDR1 SGHTA, CDR2 FQGNSA. With 5 bases removed from V and 2 bases from J, the gap between germline ends came to 15 bases. In DNA form, the CDR3 reads TGTGCCAGCAGCCCCAGAGGGGGGCGAAACACCGGGGAGCTGTTTTTT. It is translated as CASSPRGGRNTGELFF.

A few counts support this clone. This chain links TRBV19 with TRBJ1-2, with a possible D match to TRBD1 (5 bases). The CDR3 sequence is 14 residues long. The V gene lost 0 bases and the J gene lost 7 bases, with 12 bases spanning the gap. The germline CDR1 and CDR2 sequences are LNHDA and SQIVND (reference sequence). CDR3 loop: CASSIDVQGLGYTF. The DNA for the CDR3 is TGTGCCAGTAGTATAGATGTCCAGGGCCTTGGCTACACCTTC.

The J gene is TRBJ1-1, the V gene TRBV10-2; D might be TRBD1 (5 bases). CDR1 and CDR2 from the germline V gene are WSHSY and SAAADI. This CDR3 contains 12 residues. Trimming pared 2 bases from V and 10 bases from J, leaving 11 bases between. CDR3 DNA sequence: TGCGCCAGCAGTGAGCCATCAGGGCTAGCTTTCTTT. It encodes CASSEPSGLAFF.

The chain is built from TRBV7-3 and TRBJ2-3; a weak D match, TRBD2 (7 bases). The V end was cut by 5 bases, the J end by 2 bases, with 14 bases between. CDR1 and CDR2 (germline): SGHTA, FQGTGA. There are 15 residues in the CDR3. The DNA of the CDR3 is TGTGCCAGCAGCAAAAGGGGGGGAATCACAGATACGCAGTATTTT. This gives the protein CASSKRGGITDTQYF.

The V call is TRBV27, the J call TRBJ1-6, with 9 bases aligning to TRBD1. Germline loops: CDR1 MNHEY, CDR2 SMNVEV (reference sequence). The CDR3 extends over 14 amino acids. Trimming took 5 bases from V and 10 from J; bases not matched to a gene: 6. For the CDR3, the DNA is TGTGCCAGCAGTCCGGACAGGGGCCCATCACCCCTCCACTTT. As protein: CASSPDRGPSPLHF.

CDR3 DNA sequence: TGCGCCAGCAGCCAAACTAGCGGGGGGTACCAAGAGACCCAGTACTTC. Protein sequence: CASSQTSGGYQETQYF. This chain joins TRBV4-1 and TRBJ2-5; 12 nucleotides match TRBD2. Unmatched junction bases numbered 1, after V lost 2 bases and J lost 0 bases. Germline-derived CDR1 and CDR2 are MGHRA and YSYEKL. The CDR3 length is 16 residues.

This clone was observed a handful of times. J is TRBJ2-1 and V is TRBV5-1; 14 bases are a match to TRBD2. The ends lost 3 bases at V and 4 bases at J; junction bases unmatched: 12. The CDR3 is made up of 19 amino acids. Germline V gene lookup returns CDR1 SGHRS and CDR2 YFSETQ. The CDR3 here is CASSSPHGTSGGPYNEQFF. The CDR3, as DNA: TGCGCCAGCAGCTCGCCTCACGGGACTAGCGGGGGACCATACAATGAGCAGTTCTTC.

The table lists this clone with a count of one. The genes are TRBV28 and TRBJ2-3, with D possibly being TRBD1 (6 bases). In germline, CDR1 is MDHEN, CDR2 SYDVKM. The CDR3 covers 15 residues. V was clipped by 2 bases and J by 2 bases, with 11 bases between them. The CDR3 DNA reads TGTGCCAGCAGTTTAGGGGGCCTTATCACAGATACGCAGTATTTT. This sequence encodes CASSLGGLITDTQYF. Looking up the rest from reference TRBV28 and TRBJ2-3 gives the full variable domain: DVKVTQSSRYLVKRTGEKVFLECVQDMDHENMFWYRQDPGLGLRLIYFSYDVKMKEKGDIPEGYSVSREKKERFSLILESASTNQTSMYLCASSLGGLITDTQYFGPGTRLTVL.

V gene TRBV11-3 combines with J gene TRBJ2-3; D may correspond to TRBD1 or TRBD2 (6 bases each). The CDR3 has 16 amino acids. Germline V gives CDR1 SGHNT, CDR2 YENEEA. Trimming stripped 5 bases from V and 2 bases from J, with 17 bases between. CDR3 protein: CASSLREGGYTDTQYF. The CDR3 region has the DNA TGTGCCAGCAGCCTCCGTGAGGGGGGATACACAGATACGCAGTATTTT.

The rearrangement uses TRBV19 and TRBJ2-1; possibly TRBD1 for D (5 bases). The CDR3 extends over 17 amino acids. Deletions cut 5 bases from V and 9 bases from J, with 26 bases between. Per the germline V gene, CDR1 is LNHDA and CDR2 is SQIVND (reference sequence). The CDR3 loop is CASSATSRAPVSGEQFF. The CDR3 DNA follows: TGTGCCAGTAGTGCAACCAGCAGGGCCCCGGTCTCGGGTGAGCAGTTCTTC. Together with reference TRBV19 and TRBJ2-1, the CDR3 gives the full variable domain: DGGITQSPKYLFRKEGQNVTLSCEQNLNHDAMYWYRQDPGQGLRLIYYSQIVNDFQKGDIAEGYSVSREKKESFPLTVTSAQKNPTAFYLCASSATSRAPVSGEQFFGPGTRLTVL.

The rearrangement joins TRBV28 to TRBJ2-1; D is uncertain. Germline CDR1 and CDR2: MDHEN and SYDVKM. Trimming stripped 3 bases from V and 5 bases from J, with 17 bases between. The CDR3 contains 16 residues. CDR3 coding DNA: TGTGCCAGCAGTTTCGGGCCGTTACGACTTAACAATGAGCAGTTCTTC. Translating gives CASSFGPLRLNNEQFF.

This chain connects TRBV5-1 to TRBJ1-2; D gene uncertain. The CDR3 contains 14 residues. The ends were cut back, 7 bases at V and 0 bases at J, with 13 bases in the middle. Germline lookup yields CDR1 SGHRS and CDR2 YFSETQ. The CDR3 is CASYQVGANYGYTF. The CDR3 DNA reads TGCGCCAGCTACCAGGTCGGAGCTAACTATGGCTACACCTTC.

The chain is built from TRBV6-5 and TRBJ2-7, with TRBD1 matching 8 bases. This CDR3 comprises 13 residues. V dropped 7 bases and J dropped 6; count of bases not matched to a gene: 8. CDR1 and CDR2 (germline): MNHEY, SVGAGI. The CDR3 DNA follows: TGTGCCAGCACTCCGCCCACAGGGGGCGAGCAGTACTTC. Protein: CASTPPTGGEQYF.

The chain links TRBV12-3 or TRBV12-4 to TRBJ1-5; D is perhaps TRBD1 (6 bases). V lost 6 bases, J lost 5 bases, and 8 bases lay in between. The CDR3 runs 12 residues. CDR3 loop: CASRTGDQPQHF. DNA of the CDR3: TGTGCCAGCAGGACAGGAGATCAGCCCCAGCATTTT.